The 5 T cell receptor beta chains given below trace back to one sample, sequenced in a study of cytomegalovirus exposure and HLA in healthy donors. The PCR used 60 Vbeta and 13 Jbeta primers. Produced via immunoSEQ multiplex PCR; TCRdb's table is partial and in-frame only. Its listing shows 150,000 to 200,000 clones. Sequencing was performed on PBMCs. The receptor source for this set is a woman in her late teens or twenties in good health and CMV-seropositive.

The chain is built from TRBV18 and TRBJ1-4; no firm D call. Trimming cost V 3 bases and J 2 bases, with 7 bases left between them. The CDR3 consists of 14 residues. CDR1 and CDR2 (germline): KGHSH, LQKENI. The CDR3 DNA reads TGTGCCAGCTCACCGAGGGCCACTAATGAAAAACTGTTTTTT. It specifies CASSPRATNEKLFF.

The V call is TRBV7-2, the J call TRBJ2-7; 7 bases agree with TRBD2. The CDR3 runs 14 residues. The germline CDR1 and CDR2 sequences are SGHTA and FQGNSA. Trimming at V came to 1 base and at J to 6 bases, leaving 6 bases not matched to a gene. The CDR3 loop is CASSLETSRREQYF. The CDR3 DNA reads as TGTGCCAGCAGCTTAGAGACTAGCCGTCGCGAGCAGTACTTC.

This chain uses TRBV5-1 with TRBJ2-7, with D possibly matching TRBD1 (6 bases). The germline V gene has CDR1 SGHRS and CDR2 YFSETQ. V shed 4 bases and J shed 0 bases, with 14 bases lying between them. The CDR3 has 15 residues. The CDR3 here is CASSVQGTSSYEQYF. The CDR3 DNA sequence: TGCGCCAGCAGCGTACAGGGTACCAGCTCCTACGAGCAGTACTTC.

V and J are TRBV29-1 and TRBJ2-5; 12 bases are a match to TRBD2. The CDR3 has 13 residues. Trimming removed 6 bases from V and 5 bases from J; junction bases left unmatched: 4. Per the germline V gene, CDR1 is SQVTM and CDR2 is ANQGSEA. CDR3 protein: CSVMTSGGETQYF. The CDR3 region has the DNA TGCAGCGTGATGACTAGCGGGGGCGAGACCCAGTACTTC.

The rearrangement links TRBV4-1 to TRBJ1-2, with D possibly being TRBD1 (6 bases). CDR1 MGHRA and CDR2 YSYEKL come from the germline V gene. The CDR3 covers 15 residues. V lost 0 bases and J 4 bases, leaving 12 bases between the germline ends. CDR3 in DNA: TGCGCCAGCAGCCAAGATACAATAGGGGGCTATGGCTACACCTTC. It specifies CASSQDTIGGYGYTF.